This TCR beta chain was documented in a study of blood T cell repertoires in COVID-19. Study information: Spain, Italy and the United States supplied samples that represented acute and convalescent COVID-19. The analysed material was cDNA or gDNA that came from T cells, B-cell-depleted T cells, or PBMCs.

The CDR3 runs to 13 residues. The V gene lost 4 bases and the J gene lost 8 bases, with 11 bases spanning the gap. Per germline, CDR1 LGHDT and CDR2 YNNKEL (reference sequence). TCRdb keeps only in-frame clones here, not all; method: immunoSEQ multiplex PCR. This sample yields approximately 74,000 clones, of which about 91% are seen a single time; approximately 2% belongs to the top ten. The origin of this receptor is a woman of 80 years or more with active or convalescent COVID-19. The V gene is TRBV3-1 (or the pseudogene TRBV3-2), the J gene TRBJ2-2, with D maybe TRBD1 (6 bases). Source material: peripheral blood. The CDR3 DNA sequence: TGTGCCAGCAGCCCCACAAGGGGGGGGGAGCTGTTTTTT. Its translation is CASSPTRGGELFF.